The 22 T cell receptor beta chains below come from one sample, sequenced in a study of shared clonotypes between healthy human individuals. Selected positively for CCR7 and CD45RO-negative, naive CD8 cells excluded terminally differentiated effector memory CD45RA+ cells. Method: immunoSEQ multiplex PCR; TCRdb's copy keeps in-frame clones and lacks some. The sample carries around 600,000 clones, roughly 96% recorded once. Input material: naive CD8+ T cells sorted from blood. These receptors all come from a woman aged 25 to 39 in good health.

The V call is TRBV9, the J call TRBJ2-7, with 10 bases lining up with TRBD2. The CDR3 contains 14 residues. The trim removed 6 bases at V and 5 bases at J, leaving 8 bases unmatched. CDR1 SGDLS and CDR2 YYNGEE come from the germline V gene. CDR3 sequence: CASNQAGGPDEQYF. CDR3 nucleotide sequence: TGTGCCAGCAATCAAGCGGGAGGGCCCGACGAGCAGTACTTC.

The chain recombines TRBV27 with TRBJ2-7, with 10 positions matching TRBD2. Germline V CDR1 and CDR2: MNHEY, SMNVEV (reference sequence). The V and J ends lost 5 bases and 6 bases, in that order; junction bases with no gene match: 16. The CDR3 runs 17 residues. In DNA form, the CDR3 reads TGTGCCAGCAGTATCCTTCAGCGGGAGGGCCTCGTCGGCGAGCAGTACTTC. Its protein product is CASSILQREGLVGEQYF.

This sequence joins TRBV27 and TRBJ1-1, with D possibly matching TRBD1 (6 bases). Germline loops: CDR1 MNHEY, CDR2 SMNVEV (reference sequence). This CDR3 comprises 15 residues. The ends were cut back, 6 bases at V and 0 bases at J, with 14 bases in the middle. CDR3 sequence: CASRQSRGMNTEAFF. CDR3 sequence (DNA): TGTGCCAGCAGACAGTCCAGGGGAATGAACACTGAAGCTTTCTTT.

This clone was recorded only once. V usage is TRBV28 and J usage is TRBJ1-1, with unresolved D. Trimming pared 6 bases from V and 0 bases from J, leaving 17 bases between. This CDR3 region has 16 residues. Germline loops: CDR1 MDHEN, CDR2 SYDVKM. The CDR3 loop reads CASRTAGLTMNTEAFF. The CDR3 nucleotides are TGTGCCAGCAGAACAGCCGGGCTTACGATGAACACTGAAGCTTTCTTT.

The genes are TRBV11-2 and TRBJ2-1; 9 bases match TRBD1. Germline V gives CDR1 SGHAT, CDR2 FQNNGV. The CDR3 length is 13 residues. V lost 5 bases, J lost 7 bases, and 3 bases stayed unmatched. The CDR3 nucleotides read TGTGCCAGCAGCCCCGGGACAGGGAATGAGCAGTTCTTC. Translated, it gives CASSPGTGNEQFF.

The V gene is TRBV11-2, the J gene TRBJ2-1; perhaps D is TRBD1 or TRBD2 (5 bases each). This CDR3 spans 17 amino acids. Deletions cut 0 bases from V and 0 bases from J, with 12 bases between. CDR1 and CDR2 from the germline V gene are SGHAT and FQNNGV. The CDR3 here is CASSLDLGTVSYNEQFF. CDR3 bases: TGTGCCAGCAGCTTAGATCTCGGGACCGTCTCCTACAATGAGCAGTTCTTC.

The chain couples TRBV28 to TRBJ1-1; D call uncertain. Germline-derived CDR1 and CDR2 are MDHEN and SYDVKM. The V and J ends lost 5 bases and 2 bases respectively, with 12 bases between them. The CDR3 consists of 14 residues. In DNA form, the CDR3 reads TGTGCCAGCAGTAAGGCACACCTAAACACTGAAGCTTTCTTT. Residues: CASSKAHLNTEAFF.

V gene TRBV9 combines with J gene TRBJ2-5, with D possibly TRBD1 on 5 matching bases. Matching the DNA end better, TRBJ2-7 makes the J call doubtful. CDR3 length: 13 residues. Germline V CDR1 and CDR2: SGDLS, YYNGEE. CDR3 sequence: CASSTGDTYEQYF. DNA of the CDR3: TGTGCCAGCAGCACAGGTGACACCTACGAGCAGTACTTC.

The V and J genes are TRBV4-2 and TRBJ2-7; 13 nucleotides match TRBD2. V was pared by 2 bases and J by 1 base, with 2 bases of the junction left unmatched. The CDR3 is 16 amino acids. CDR1 is LGHNA, CDR2 YNFKEQ, per germline. CDR3 loop: CASSQLTSGRSYEQYF. As DNA, the CDR3 is TGTGCCAGCAGCCAACTGACTAGCGGGAGGTCCTACGAGCAGTACTTC.

V is TRBV5-4 and J is TRBJ2-7; D is unresolved. Trimming stripped 4 bases from V and 5 bases from J, with 10 bases between. Germline values: CDR1 SGHNT, CDR2 YYREEE (reference sequence). The CDR3 spans 12 residues. The CDR3 sequence: CASSPTRNEQYF. CDR3 nucleotides: TGTGCCAGCAGCCCGACACGAAACGAGCAGTACTTC.

The rearrangement uses TRBV30 and TRBJ2-7; the D gene could be TRBD1 or TRBD2 (6 bases each). Germline CDR1 reads GTSNPN; CDR2 reads SVGIG (reference sequence). Trimming stripped 2 bases from V and 6 bases from J, with 11 bases between. This CDR3 has 12 amino acids. The DNA for the CDR3 is TGTGCCTGGAGTTGGGGGGCCAGCGAGCAGTACTTC. Translating gives CAWSWGASEQYF.

Details on this clone: Other DNA sequences in this specimen translate into the identical CDR3. J is TRBJ2-7 and V is TRBV27; 8 positions agree with TRBD2. Trimming cost V 4 bases and J 2 bases; bases outside gene matches: 4. This CDR3 comprises 14 residues. Germline V gene sequence: CDR1 MNHEY, CDR2 SMNVEV (reference sequence). DNA for the CDR3: TGTGCCAGCAGTTCCTTAGCGGGGCCCTACGAGCAGTACTTC. Amino acids: CASSSLAGPYEQYF.

CDR3 nucleotide sequence: TGTGCCAGTCTACTCTCCAGGGAGATTGGAAATGAGCAGTTCTTC. This translates into CASLLSREIGNEQFF. The rearrangement joins TRBV7-2 to TRBJ2-1; D is perhaps TRBD1 or TRBD2 (5 bases each). The V end was cut by 9 bases, the J end by 7 bases, with 22 bases between. CDR3 length equals 15 residues. Germline CDR1 SGHTA, CDR2 FQGNSA.

The chain combines TRBV5-1 with TRBJ2-7; 10 bases line up with TRBD1. The V segment lost 3 bases and the J segment 4 bases; nucleotides outside the gene matches: 7. The CDR3 runs to 15 residues. The germline CDR1 and CDR2 sequences are SGHRS and YFSETQ. CDR3 sequence: CASSSRQGAKYEQYF. CDR3 sequence (DNA): TGCGCCAGCAGCTCCCGACAGGGGGCGAAGTACGAGCAGTACTTC.

Note on this clone: The junction and the germline gene differ at one end; a read error may be behind it. The chain joins TRBV13 to TRBJ1-5, with a weak D call TRBD1 (6 bases). Germline CDR1 PRHDT, CDR2 FYEKMQ (reference sequence). The CDR3 has 13 residues. The CDR3 DNA follows: TGTGCCAGCAGCCTAGGGGGTTGGCAGCCCCAGCATTTT. Its protein product is CASSLGGWQPQHF.

V and J are TRBV6-6 and TRBJ2-2; D is unclear. Per germline, CDR1 MNHNY and CDR2 SVGAGI (reference sequence). The CDR3 totals 11 residues. V gave up 7 bases and J gave up 6 bases, with 6 bases separating them. The CDR3 protein is CASIKSGELFF. The CDR3 DNA sequence: TGTGCCAGCATAAAATCCGGGGAGCTGTTTTTT.

The V call is TRBV6-4, the J call TRBJ2-1; 11 bases agree with TRBD2. The ends lost 6 bases at V and 4 bases at J; junction bases unmatched: 5. Per the germline V gene, CDR1 is MRHNA and CDR2 is SNTAGT. The CDR3 spans 15 residues. In DNA form, the CDR3 reads TGTGCCAGCAGCCCGGGACTAGCGGTTTACAATGAGCAGTTCTTC. Translated, it gives CASSPGLAVYNEQFF.

In regard to this clone: Different DNA sequences within this sample yield the same CDR3. This chain connects TRBV28 to TRBJ2-7; 8 nucleotides line up with TRBD2. The J segment lost 2 bases and the V segment lost 3 bases, leaving 0 bases of the junction unmatched. The germline V gene has CDR1 MDHEN and CDR2 SYDVKM. The CDR3 has 13 residues. This CDR3 is CASSFGRAYEQYF. DNA of the CDR3: TGTGCCAGCAGTTTCGGGAGGGCCTACGAGCAGTACTTC.

This clone is a singleton in its sample. The chain combines TRBV5-6 with TRBJ1-1; D remains unclear. This CDR3 is 18 amino acids long. Germline assignment: CDR1 SGHDT and CDR2 YYEEEE. V was cut by 3 bases and J by 4 bases, with 25 bases left in between. DNA of the CDR3: TGTGCCAGCAGCTCCATACAAGGCTACATAGGTGTGGGCACTGAAGCTTTCTTT. Translating gives CASSSIQGYIGVGTEAFF.

The chain is built from TRBV28 and TRBJ1-5; D is unresolved. Trimming stripped 7 bases from V and 5 bases from J, with 18 bases between. The CDR3 is 15 amino acids. Germline CDR1 MDHEN, CDR2 SYDVKM. CDR3 in amino acids: CASIRVRLGDQPQHF. DNA of the CDR3: TGTGCCAGCATAAGGGTTCGATTAGGAGATCAGCCCCAGCATTTT.

The chain links TRBV27 to TRBJ2-7; 7 bases fit TRBD1. The CDR3 consists of 14 residues. Per germline, CDR1 MNHEY and CDR2 SMNVEV (reference sequence). V shed 4 bases and J 0 bases; nucleotides not matched to a gene: 3. The CDR3 region is CASSSRGFSYEQYF. CDR3 sequence (DNA): TGTGCCAGCAGTTCCAGGGGGTTCTCCTACGAGCAGTACTTC.

The rearrangement joins TRBV28 to TRBJ2-3; TRBD2 is a possible D gene (5 bases). The CDR3 sequence is 15 residues long. Germline CDR1 and CDR2: MDHEN and SYDVKM. Trimming pared 2 bases from V and 3 bases from J, leaving 12 bases between. For the CDR3, the DNA is TGTGCCAGCAGTTTAACCGGGATAAGTACAGATACGCAGTATTTT. Residues: CASSLTGISTDTQYF.